The next 27 T cell receptor beta chains were all read from a single sample in a study of shared clonotypes between healthy human individuals. The table came from immunoSEQ multiplex PCR; TCRdb's copy has only in-frame clones and leaves some out. The sample includes approximately 740,000 clones, approximately 79% seen only once; the top ten take over 1.5%. Sequenced material: memory CD4+ T cells sorted from blood. The subset: CD45RA-negative fraction. The receptors originated from a woman in her twenties or thirties in good health.

The chain carries TRBV28 and TRBJ2-4, with a weak D call TRBD1 (6 bases). V was trimmed by 0 bases and J by 6 bases, leaving 6 bases between them. This CDR3 has 13 amino acids. CDR1 and CDR2 from the germline V gene are MDHEN and SYDVKM. CDR3: CASSLWDRNIQYF. CDR3 coding DNA: TGTGCCAGCAGTTTATGGGACAGAAACATTCAGTACTTC.

A remark on this clone: Just one base apart from a much larger clone, this may be a read error. This chain joins TRBV19 and TRBJ2-2; 8 nucleotides agree with TRBD1. Germline values: CDR1 LNHDA, CDR2 SQIVND (reference sequence). The length of the CDR3 is 14 residues. The J segment lost 0 bases and the V segment lost 9 bases, leaving 3 bases of the junction unmatched. In DNA form, the CDR3 reads TGTGCCAGCCGGGGACAGGCGAACACCGGGGAGCTGTTTTTT. The encoded protein is CASRGQANTGELFF.

A word on this clone: Distinct nucleotide sequences in the sample also encode this CDR3. The chain joins TRBV29-1 to TRBJ2-3; the D call may be TRBD1 or TRBD2 (6 bases each). The CDR3 runs 13 residues. V lost 3 bases, J lost 2 bases, and 9 bases lay in between. Germline V gene lookup returns CDR1 SQVTM and CDR2 ANQGSEA. Here the CDR3 reads CSVEEGDTDTQYF. The CDR3 nucleotides read TGCAGCGTTGAGGAGGGGGACACAGATACGCAGTATTTT.

This rearrangement joins TRBV6-1 to TRBJ2-1, with D tentatively TRBD1 (6 bases). V shed 7 bases and J shed 5 bases, with 18 bases lying between them. Germline V gene data show CDR1 as MNHNS and CDR2 as SASEGT. The CDR3 is 15 residues long. The CDR3 sequence: CASTERGKEDNEQFF. The CDR3 DNA follows: TGTGCCAGCACCGAGAGGGGGAAAGAGGACAATGAGCAGTTCTTC.

The chain uses TRBV10-3 and TRBJ2-5; D might be TRBD2 (5 bases). With 2 bases removed from V and 10 bases from J, the gap between germline ends came to 11 bases. The CDR3 totals 12 residues. Per the germline V gene, CDR1 is ENHRY and CDR2 is SYGVKD. CDR3 amino acids: CAISEPSSSQYF. CDR3 bases: TGTGCCATCAGTGAGCCTAGCTCGAGCCAGTACTTC.

V is TRBV7-2 and J is TRBJ2-7; TRBD2 agrees at 10 bases. Germline V gives CDR1 SGHTA, CDR2 FQGNSA. The CDR3 is 16 amino acids. Trimming cost V 1 base and J 3 bases; bases outside gene matches: 6. In DNA form, the CDR3 reads TGTGCCAGCAGCTTAGAGGCTAGCGGGAGAATCTACGAGCAGTACTTC. The encoded protein is CASSLEASGRIYEQYF.

The J gene is TRBJ1-1, the V gene TRBV28, with 7 bases aligning to TRBD1. The junction had 12 bases not matched to a gene; V was cut back by 7 bases and J by 1 base. The CDR3 is made up of 16 amino acids. Germline CDR1 MDHEN, CDR2 SYDVKM. The CDR3 loop reads CASKYSTGARNTEAFF. CDR3 coding DNA: TGTGCCAGCAAATATTCTACAGGGGCGAGGAACACTGAAGCTTTCTTT.

The V call is TRBV29-1, the J call TRBJ2-1; D is perhaps TRBD2 (5 bases). The germline V gene has CDR1 SQVTM and CDR2 ANQGSEA. This CDR3 is built from 15 residues. The V gene lost 0 bases and the J gene lost 6 bases, with 15 bases spanning the gap. CDR3 region: CSVEDGIVGSNEQFF. DNA for the CDR3: TGCAGCGTTGAAGACGGGATCGTTGGCAGCAATGAGCAGTTCTTC.

The chain has TRBV27 and TRBJ1-1, with a tentative D call TRBD1 (5 bases). The CDR3 contains 16 residues. Trimming cost V 3 bases and J 4 bases, with 18 bases left between them. The germline V gene has CDR1 MNHEY and CDR2 SMNVEV (reference sequence). Here the CDR3 DNA reads TGTGCCAGCAGTTTCCGCCTCGGAGGGGCTCGCACTGAAGCTTTCTTT. It translates to CASSFRLGGARTEAFF.

At least ten counts were recorded for this clone. The same CDR3 is also encoded by other DNA sequences in this sample. The rearrangement joins TRBV28 to TRBJ1-2; D perhaps matches TRBD1 (6 bases). The CDR3 loop spans 14 amino acids. The germline V and J ends were trimmed by 7 bases and 4 bases, with 16 bases remaining between them. Germline-derived CDR1 and CDR2 are MDHEN and SYDVKM. CDR3 protein: CASNIQGIVYGYTF. Written as DNA, the CDR3 is TGTGCCAGCAACATACAGGGTATCGTCTATGGCTACACCTTC.

The chain combines TRBV11-2 with TRBJ2-1, with TRBD1 as a possible D gene (5 bases). CDR1 and CDR2 (germline): SGHAT, FQNNGV. The CDR3 has 14 residues. V gave up 4 bases and J gave up 7 bases, with 14 bases separating them. CDR3 protein: CASSSGFPMNEQFF. The CDR3 bases are TGTGCCAGCAGCTCAGGGTTCCCCATGAATGAGCAGTTCTTC.

The genes are TRBV30 and TRBJ2-2, with D possibly matching TRBD2 (6 bases). The CDR3 contains 16 residues. Trimming took off 5 bases at V and 5 bases at J, with 21 bases between the two ends. Germline V gives CDR1 GTSNPN, CDR2 SVGIG (reference sequence). This CDR3 is CAWGAGVLARTGELFF. The CDR3 region has the DNA TGTGCCTGGGGGGCAGGAGTCCTAGCGAGGACCGGGGAGCTGTTTTTT. Using reference TRBV30 and TRBJ2-2 for the parts outside the CDR3, the full variable domain is SQTIHQWPATLVQPVGSPLSLECTVEGTSNPNLYWYRQAAGRGLQLLFYSVGIGQISSEVPQNLSASRPQDRQFILSSKKLLLSDSGFYLCAWGAGVLARTGELFFGEGSRLTVL.

About this clone: A much larger clone lies one base from this, so it may be a read error. This rearrangement joins TRBV11-3 to TRBJ2-1; 9 nucleotides agree with TRBD1. This CDR3 is 14 amino acids long. With 5 bases clipped from V and 3 bases from J, the junction kept 2 bases outside the gene matches. CDR1 and CDR2 from the germline V gene are SGHNT and YENEEA. The CDR3, as DNA: TGTGCCAGCAGCACGGGACAGGGCTACAATGAGCAGTTCTTC. Encoded protein: CASSTGQGYNEQFF. The variable domain in full, with the rest retrieved from reference TRBV11-3 and TRBJ2-1, is EAGVVQSPRYKIIEKKQPVAFWCNPISGHNTLYWYLQNLGQGPELLIRYENEEAVDDSQLPKDRFSAERLKGVDSTLKIQPAELGDSAVYLCASSTGQGYNEQFFGPGTRLTVL.

In its sample, this clone was seen many times. V and J are TRBV5-1 and TRBJ2-1; 8 bases fit TRBD1. CDR1 is SGHRS, CDR2 YFSETQ, per germline. This CDR3 contains 18 residues. J was trimmed by 7 bases and V by 2 bases; bases with no gene match: 17. Written as DNA, the CDR3 is TGCGCCAGCAGCTTAGGGTTGCAGTCCCGGACAGGGAGAAATGAGCAGTTCTTC. Its translation is CASSLGLQSRTGRNEQFF.

This chain uses TRBV25-1 with TRBJ2-7; D may match TRBD1 or TRBD2 (6 bases each). CDR1 MGHDK and CDR2 SYGVNS come from the germline V gene. CDR3 length: 17 amino acids. The V and J ends lost 1 base and 1 base respectively, with 17 bases between them. DNA of the CDR3: TGTGCCAGCAGTGAATTCAGGGGAGACGGGAGTTCCTACGAGCAGTACTTC. This encodes CASSEFRGDGSSYEQYF.

This clone was detected only a few times. The chain combines TRBV18 with TRBJ1-1, with D hard to call. The CDR3 has 12 residues. CDR1 and CDR2 (germline): KGHSH, LQKENI. V was trimmed by 2 bases and J by 0 bases, leaving 1 base between them. In nucleotides, the CDR3 is TGTGCCAGCTCACCAATGAACACTGAAGCTTTCTTT. Protein sequence: CASSPMNTEAFF. Full variable domain (outside the CDR3, taken from reference TRBV18 and TRBJ1-1): NAGVMQNPRHLVRRRGQEARLRCSPMKGHSHVYWYRQLPEEGLKFMVYLQKENIIDESGMPKERFSAEFPKEGPSILRIQQVVRGDSAAYFCASSPMNTEAFFGQGTRLTVV.

This clone was seen more than once but under ten times. This rearrangement joins TRBV7-8 to TRBJ2-3; D is unclear. The CDR3 is 13 amino acids. Germline lookup yields CDR1 SGHVS and CDR2 FQNEAQ. With 1 base removed from V and 9 bases from J, the gap between germline ends came to 11 bases. The CDR3 region is CASSLEVLLTQYF. The CDR3 bases are TGTGCCAGCAGCTTAGAGGTCCTTCTGACGCAGTATTTT.

The rearrangement uses TRBV10-3 and TRBJ2-5, with D possibly called TRBD1 or TRBD2 (5 bases each). The CDR3 totals 14 residues. Between the trimmed V and J ends, which lost 3 bases and 5 bases, there was a span of 13 bases. Germline assignment: CDR1 ENHRY and CDR2 SYGVKD. The CDR3 reads CAISEGTPFETQYF. DNA of the CDR3: TGTGCCATCAGTGAAGGGACCCCCTTCGAGACCCAGTACTTC.

The gene calls are TRBV7-9 and TRBJ2-2, with 10 bases identical to TRBD2. The V gene's germline CDR1 is SEHNR and CDR2 FQNEAQ (reference sequence). There are 15 residues in the CDR3. The J segment lost 8 bases and the V segment lost 5 bases, leaving 8 bases of the junction unmatched. The CDR3 coding sequence is TGTGCCAGCAGCCGGACTAGCGGCGATTCTGGGGAGCTGTTTTTT. This codes for CASSRTSGDSGELFF.

There are a few counts of this clone. Other nucleotide sequences in the sample specify the same CDR3. The genes are TRBV28 and TRBJ2-3, with D hard to call. V was trimmed by 9 bases and J by 0 bases, leaving 4 bases between them. CDR1 and CDR2 (germline): MDHEN, SYDVKM. There are 11 residues in the CDR3. CDR3 bases: TGTGCCAGTAGTAGCACAGATACGCAGTATTTT. Residues: CASSSTDTQYF.

This chain uses TRBV15 with TRBJ1-3; 7 nucleotides line up with TRBD1. With 0 bases clipped from V and 0 bases from J, the junction kept 8 bases outside the gene matches. Germline CDR1 is LNHNV and CDR2 is YYDKDF (reference sequence). CDR3 size: 18 residues. Here the CDR3 DNA reads TGTGCCACCAGCAGAGATGGAACAGGGGCTTACTCTGGAAACACCATATATTTT. Protein: CATSRDGTGAYSGNTIYF.

The chain has TRBV28 and TRBJ1-1, with TRBD1 as a possible D gene (6 bases). V was clipped by 2 bases and J by 4 bases, with 11 bases between them. The length of the CDR3 is 14 residues. The germline V gene has CDR1 MDHEN and CDR2 SYDVKM. The CDR3 nucleotides are TGTGCCAGCAGTTTAAGGGGGGCAACCACTGAAGCTTTCTTT. The encoded protein is CASSLRGATTEAFF.

This clone was seen once. The CDR3 sequence: CASNTLGQETQYF. The CDR3 DNA is TGTGCCAGCAATACCCTCGGGCAAGAGACCCAGTACTTC. The gene calls are TRBV7-9 and TRBJ2-5; D gene ambiguous. This CDR3 spans 13 amino acids. V gave up 7 bases and J gave up 2 bases, with 11 bases separating them. Germline loops: CDR1 SEHNR, CDR2 FQNEAQ (reference sequence). Filled out from reference TRBV7-9 and TRBJ2-5, the complete variable domain reads DTGVSQNPRHKITKRGQNVTFRCDPISEHNRLYWYRQTLGQGPEFLTYFQNEAQLEKSRLLSDRFSAERPKGSFSTLEIQRTEQGDSAMYLCASNTLGQETQYFGPGTRLLVL.

The chain employs TRBV9 and TRBJ2-1, with D possibly matching TRBD1 (6 bases). Germline lookup yields CDR1 SGDLS and CDR2 YYNGEE. The CDR3 consists of 15 residues. V was clipped by 0 bases and J by 5 bases, with 12 bases between them. The CDR3 here is CASSVAQGWNNEQFF. The CDR3 bases are TGTGCCAGCAGCGTAGCACAGGGATGGAACAATGAGCAGTTCTTC.

This chain connects TRBV7-8 to TRBJ1-6; maybe TRBD1 (6 bases). Germline V gene lookup returns CDR1 SGHVS and CDR2 FQNEAQ. Trimming took off 3 bases at V and 5 bases at J, with 14 bases between the two ends. CDR3 length: 16 residues. Here the CDR3 reads CASSLAGAGNNSPLHF. The CDR3 nucleotides read TGTGCCAGCAGCTTGGCGGGGGCAGGGAATAATTCACCCCTCCACTTT.

The gene calls are TRBV4-1 and TRBJ2-1; D gene uncertain. Deletions cut 1 base from V and 8 bases from J, with 9 bases between. Germline values: CDR1 MGHRA, CDR2 YSYEKL. This CDR3 is built from 13 residues. The CDR3 here is CASSQGWAYEQFF. The CDR3, as DNA: TGCGCCAGCAGCCAAGGTTGGGCATATGAGCAGTTCTTC.

CDR3 bases: TGTGCCAGCAGCGTTGCTAGCGGGAGTGCGGAGACCCAGTACTTC. It yields the protein CASSVASGSAETQYF. V and J are TRBV9 and TRBJ2-5, with 10 nucleotides matching TRBD2. The CDR3 totals 15 residues. V lost 2 bases, J lost 5 bases, and 6 bases stayed unmatched. Germline CDR1 is SGDLS and CDR2 is YYNGEE.